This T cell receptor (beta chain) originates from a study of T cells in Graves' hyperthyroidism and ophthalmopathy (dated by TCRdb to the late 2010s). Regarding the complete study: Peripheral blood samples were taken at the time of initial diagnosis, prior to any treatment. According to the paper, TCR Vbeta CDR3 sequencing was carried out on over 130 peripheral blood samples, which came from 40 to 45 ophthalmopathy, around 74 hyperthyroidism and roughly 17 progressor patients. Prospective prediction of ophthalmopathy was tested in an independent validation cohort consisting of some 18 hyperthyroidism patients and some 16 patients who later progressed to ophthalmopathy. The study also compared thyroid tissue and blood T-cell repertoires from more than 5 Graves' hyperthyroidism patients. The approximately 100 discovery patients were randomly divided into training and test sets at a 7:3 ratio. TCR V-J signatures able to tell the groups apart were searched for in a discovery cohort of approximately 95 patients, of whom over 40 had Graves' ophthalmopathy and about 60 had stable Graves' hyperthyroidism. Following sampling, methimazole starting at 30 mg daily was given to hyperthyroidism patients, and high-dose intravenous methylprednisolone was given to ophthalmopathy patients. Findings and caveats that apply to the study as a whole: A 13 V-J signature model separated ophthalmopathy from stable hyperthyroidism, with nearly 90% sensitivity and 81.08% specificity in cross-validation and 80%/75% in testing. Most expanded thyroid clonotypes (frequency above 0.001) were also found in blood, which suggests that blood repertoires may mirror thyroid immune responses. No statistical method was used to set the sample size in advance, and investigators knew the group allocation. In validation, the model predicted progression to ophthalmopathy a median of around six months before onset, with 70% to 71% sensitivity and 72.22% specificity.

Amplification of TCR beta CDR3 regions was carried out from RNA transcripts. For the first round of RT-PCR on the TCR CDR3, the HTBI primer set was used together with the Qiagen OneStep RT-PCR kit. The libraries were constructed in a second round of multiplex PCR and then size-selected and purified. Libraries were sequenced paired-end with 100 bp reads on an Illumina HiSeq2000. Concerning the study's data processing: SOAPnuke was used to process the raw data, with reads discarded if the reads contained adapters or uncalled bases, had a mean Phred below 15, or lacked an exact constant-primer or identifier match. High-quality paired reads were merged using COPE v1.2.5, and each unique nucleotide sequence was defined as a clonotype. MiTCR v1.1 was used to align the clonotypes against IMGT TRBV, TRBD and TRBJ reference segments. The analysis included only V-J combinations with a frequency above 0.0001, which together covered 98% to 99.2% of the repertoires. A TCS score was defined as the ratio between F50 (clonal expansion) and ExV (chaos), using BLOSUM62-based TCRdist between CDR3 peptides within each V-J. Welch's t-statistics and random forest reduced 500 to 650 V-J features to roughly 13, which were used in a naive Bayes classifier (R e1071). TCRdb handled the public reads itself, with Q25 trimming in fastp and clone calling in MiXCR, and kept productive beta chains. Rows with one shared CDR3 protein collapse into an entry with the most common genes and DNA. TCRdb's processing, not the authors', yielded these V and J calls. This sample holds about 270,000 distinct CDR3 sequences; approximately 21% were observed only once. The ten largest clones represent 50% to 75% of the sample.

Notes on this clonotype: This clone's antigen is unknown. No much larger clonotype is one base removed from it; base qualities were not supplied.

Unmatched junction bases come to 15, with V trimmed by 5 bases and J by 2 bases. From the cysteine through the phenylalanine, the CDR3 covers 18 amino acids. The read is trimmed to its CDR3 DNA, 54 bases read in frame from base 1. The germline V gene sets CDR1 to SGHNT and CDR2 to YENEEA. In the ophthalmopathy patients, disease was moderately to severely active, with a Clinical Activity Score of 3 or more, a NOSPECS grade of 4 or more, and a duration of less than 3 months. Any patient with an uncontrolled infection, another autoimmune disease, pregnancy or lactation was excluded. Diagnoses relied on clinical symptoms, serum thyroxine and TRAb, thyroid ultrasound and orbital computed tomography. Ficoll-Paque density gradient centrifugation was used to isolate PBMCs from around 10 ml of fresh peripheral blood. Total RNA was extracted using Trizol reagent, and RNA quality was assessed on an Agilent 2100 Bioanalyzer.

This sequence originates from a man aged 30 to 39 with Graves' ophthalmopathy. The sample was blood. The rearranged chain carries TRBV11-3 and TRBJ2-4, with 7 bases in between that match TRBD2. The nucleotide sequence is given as TGTGCCAGCAGCCCGAGAGGGACGGGAGGAGGAACCAAAAACATTCAGTACTTC. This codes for CASSPRGTGGGTKNIQYF.